What follows are 6 T cell receptor beta chains derived from one specimen sequenced in a study of CD8 T cells in Susac syndrome. Random hexamers served to reverse transcribe about 0.45 to 1 ug RNA. TCRdb analysed the immunoSEQ multiplex PCR reads with MiXCR anew, one entry per CDR3 protein. The profile covers around 150,000 distinct CDR3 sequences, with around 96% appearing a single time and approximately 0.11% taken by the ten largest. The sample was CD4+ T cells from PBMCs. These receptors were obtained from a human donor with multiple sclerosis.

The V gene is TRBV29-1, the J gene TRBJ1-1, with D unresolved. V gave up 4 bases and J gave up 7 bases, with 16 bases separating them. This CDR3 is 13 amino acids long. Per the germline V gene, CDR1 is SQVTM and CDR2 is ANQGSEA. The CDR3 DNA follows: TGCAGCGTTGTTCGACGGCTGGAAGTTGAAGCTTTCTTT. It yields the protein CSVVRRLEVEAFF.

This clonotype was seen only a few times. This chain joins TRBV2 and TRBJ2-1; D is unresolved. CDR3 length: 14 residues. V lost 8 bases to trimming and J lost 0 bases, with 11 bases between them. Germline CDR1 is SNHLY and CDR2 is FYNNEI. CDR3 residues: CASSGTGSYNEQFF. For the CDR3, the DNA is TGTGCCAGCTCAGGAACTGGCTCCTACAATGAGCAGTTCTTC.

The chain employs TRBV15 and TRBJ1-5; no clear D. Per the germline V gene, CDR1 is LNHNV and CDR2 is YYDKDF (reference sequence). The V end lost 0 bases, the J end lost 4 bases, and 10 bases lay between the germline ends. The CDR3 runs to 15 residues. Here the CDR3 reads CATSRDLAGNQPQHF. In DNA form, the CDR3 reads TGTGCCACCAGCAGAGATCTGGCGGGGAATCAGCCCCAGCATTTT.

The V call is TRBV28, the J call TRBJ1-2; D not certain. Trimming left V 5 bases short and J 4 bases short, with 8 bases between. Germline CDR1 MDHEN, CDR2 SYDVKM. This CDR3 comprises 12 residues. CDR3 loop: CASSPPGYGYTF. In DNA, the CDR3 is TGTGCCAGCAGTCCCCCTGGCTATGGCTACACCTTC.

V and J are TRBV4-3 and TRBJ1-1; D ambiguous. V dropped 0 bases and J dropped 1 base, with 9 bases sitting between them. The CDR3 has 15 amino acids. Germline assignment: CDR1 LGHNA and CDR2 YSLEER. CDR3 sequence: CASSQEGVGNTEAFF. The CDR3 DNA sequence: TGCGCCAGCAGCCAAGAGGGTGTGGGGAACACTGAAGCTTTCTTT.

The rearrangement joins TRBV28 to TRBJ2-5; D uncertain. Trimming removed 2 bases at V and 1 base at J, with 8 bases between. CDR3 length: 14 residues. Germline V lookup: CDR1 MDHEN, CDR2 SYDVKM. The CDR3 nucleotides are TGTGCCAGCAGTTTACCAGTCCCCCAAGAGACCCAGTACTTC. Protein product: CASSLPVPQETQYF.